The 32 T cell receptor beta chains reported below all come from one sample, sequenced in a study of cytomegalovirus exposure and HLA in healthy donors. The protocol was immunoSEQ multiplex PCR, while the TCRdb copy is restricted to in-frame clones and leaves out a portion. The sample carries 150,000 to 200,000 clones, more than 70% recorded once. The sequencing input was PBMCs. These receptors were obtained from a woman between 18 and 29 years old in good health and CMV-seronegative.

This clone has more than one count but fewer than ten. The V call is TRBV29-1, the J call TRBJ1-1; the match to TRBD1 covers 10 bases. The length of the CDR3 is 13 residues. Per germline, CDR1 SQVTM and CDR2 ANQGSEA. The V and J ends lost 4 bases and 5 bases, in that order; junction bases with no gene match: 4. Here the CDR3 reads CSVGTGGSTEAFF. For the CDR3, the DNA is TGCAGCGTTGGGACAGGGGGATCAACTGAAGCTTTCTTT.

V gene TRBV19 combines with J gene TRBJ1-1; no reliable D call. CDR3 length equals 14 residues. Trimming shortened V by 7 bases and J by 12 bases, and 24 bases separated the two germline ends. Germline values: CDR1 LNHDA, CDR2 SQIVND (reference sequence). As DNA, the CDR3 is TGTGCCAGTATAGGTCTCTCCGGTCGGGTGGATACTTTCTTT. It specifies CASIGLSGRVDTFF.

Points on this clone: Other nucleotide sequences in the sample specify the same CDR3. The chain uses TRBV5-6 and TRBJ2-3; 9 nucleotides agree with TRBD2. The CDR3 consists of 15 residues. With V trimmed by 0 bases and J by 2 bases, 1 base remained unmatched. Germline V gene lookup returns CDR1 SGHDT and CDR2 YYEEEE. The CDR3 bases are TGTGCCAGCAGCTTGGGACTAGCGGTCACAGATACGCAGTATTTT. Translated, it gives CASSLGLAVTDTQYF.

The chain is built from TRBV5-1 and TRBJ1-2; D not certain. The CDR3 covers 17 residues. Germline V gene data show CDR1 as SGHRS and CDR2 as YFSETQ. V was trimmed by 0 bases and J by 0 bases, leaving 15 bases between them. The CDR3 DNA sequence: TGCGCCAGCAGCTTGGCCTGGGCAGCCTGGGCTAACTATGGCTACACCTTC. Amino acid sequence: CASSLAWAAWANYGYTF.

The chain couples TRBV11-2 to TRBJ2-7, with D unresolved. CDR1 SGHAT and CDR2 FQNNGV come from the germline V gene. Trimming removed 2 bases at V and 2 bases at J, with 7 bases between. CDR3 length equals 13 residues. This chain's CDR3 is CASSLTVTYEQYF. The CDR3 nucleotides are TGTGCCAGCAGCTTAACAGTTACCTACGAGCAGTACTTC.

The table lists this clone with a count of one. V is TRBV7-9 and J is TRBJ1-1, with TRBD1 identical over 11 bases. Germline V lookup: CDR1 SEHNR, CDR2 FQNEAQ (reference sequence). The V and J ends lost 2 bases and 1 base, in that order; junction bases with no gene match: 9. This CDR3 spans 18 amino acids. CDR3 DNA: TGTGCCAGCAGCTTACTTGTAGGGACAGGGGGGTCGAACACTGAAGCTTTCTTT. It specifies CASSLLVGTGGSNTEAFF.

This chain connects TRBV15 to TRBJ2-5, with D maybe TRBD2 (6 bases). Germline CDR1 LNHNV, CDR2 YYDKDF (reference sequence). With 0 bases removed from V and 4 bases from J, the gap between germline ends came to 15 bases. The length of the CDR3 is 16 residues. CDR3: CATSREGTSITETQYF. The CDR3 coding sequence is TGTGCCACCAGCAGAGAAGGGACTTCGATAACAGAGACCCAGTACTTC.

The V gene is TRBV2, the J gene TRBJ2-1, with 7 bases fitting TRBD2. Germline trimming cut 7 bases from V and 4 bases from J; bases unmatched to any gene: 16. This CDR3 is built from 17 residues. The germline V gene has CDR1 SNHLY and CDR2 FYNNEI. The CDR3: CASKEKGAGFSYNEQFF. As DNA, the CDR3 is TGTGCCAGCAAAGAGAAAGGAGCGGGGTTCTCTTACAATGAGCAGTTCTTC.

CDR3 loop: CASRRGRTNEKLFF. CDR3 sequence (DNA): TGCGCCAGCCGCAGGGGAAGGACTAATGAAAAACTGTTTTTT. The genes are TRBV5-1 and TRBJ1-4; TRBD1 might be the D (6 bases). This CDR3 has 14 amino acids. Trimming removed 7 bases from V and 2 bases from J, with 12 bases in between. The germline V gene has CDR1 SGHRS and CDR2 YFSETQ.

The chain employs TRBV29-1 and TRBJ2-1; a weak D match, TRBD2 (6 bases). Per the germline V gene, CDR1 is SQVTM and CDR2 is ANQGSEA. Deletions cut 3 bases from V and 8 bases from J, with 11 bases between. The CDR3 length is 12 residues. This CDR3 is CSVDIKRDEQFF. The CDR3 DNA is TGCAGCGTTGACATTAAGCGGGATGAGCAGTTCTTC.

This clone was seen a single time. This rearrangement joins TRBV9 to TRBJ2-7; TRBD2 might be the D (7 bases). Trimming took 0 bases from V and 5 from J, leaving 15 bases between them. The germline CDR1 and CDR2 sequences are SGDLS and YYNGEE. The CDR3 has 15 residues. This chain's CDR3 is CASSVEGGGPDEQYF. DNA of the CDR3: TGTGCCAGCAGCGTAGAGGGAGGGGGACCCGACGAGCAGTACTTC.

With regard to this clone: The junction departs from germline at one end; a sequencing error may be responsible. V is TRBV6-8 and J is TRBJ2-1; the D is unclear. The CDR3 length is 15 residues. Looked up from germline, CDR1 is MNHGY and CDR2 is SAAAGT. The CDR3 nucleotides read TGCCCAAGGATTTGCGTCAGGCCGACCTACAATGAGCAGTTCTTC. As protein: CPRICVRPTYNEQFF.

V gene TRBV5-5 combines with J gene TRBJ2-2; the match to TRBD1 covers 9 bases. The V segment lost 3 bases and the J segment 1 base; nucleotides outside the gene matches: 1. Germline-derived CDR1 and CDR2 are SGHKS and YYEKEE (reference sequence). The CDR3 is 15 amino acids. The CDR3 region is CASSWGQGNTGELFF. In DNA, the CDR3 is TGTGCCAGCAGCTGGGGACAGGGGAACACCGGGGAGCTGTTTTTT.

This clone has a handful of counts. The chain is built from TRBV6-1 and TRBJ1-6; D perhaps matches TRBD1 (5 bases). Per the germline V gene, CDR1 is MNHNS and CDR2 is SASEGT. CDR3 length: 14 amino acids. The germline V and J ends were trimmed by 8 bases and 0 bases, with 8 bases remaining between them. The CDR3, as DNA: TGTGCCAGCTTCGGGGGCTCCTATAATTCACCCCTCCACTTT. As protein: CASFGGSYNSPLHF.

This clone came up a few times. The rearrangement links TRBV30 to TRBJ1-2; 7 bases align to TRBD1. J gave up 4 bases and V 3 bases, and 8 bases lay outside the gene matches. The CDR3 is 14 residues long. CDR1 is GTSNPN, CDR2 SVGIG, per germline (reference sequence). CDR3 nucleotides: TGTGCCTGGAGCCTACAGGGGCAACTCTATGGCTACACCTTC. It is translated as CAWSLQGQLYGYTF.

J is TRBJ2-7 and V is TRBV9; 11 bases map to TRBD1. Germline lookup yields CDR1 SGDLS and CDR2 YYNGEE. The CDR3 contains 14 residues. V shed 3 bases and J 7 bases; nucleotides not matched to a gene: 6. CDR3 DNA: TGTGCCAGCAGCGCCCGGGACAGGGGGGGTGAGCAGTACTTC. Encoded protein: CASSARDRGGEQYF.

This chain connects TRBV12-5 to TRBJ2-1; possibly TRBD2 for D (6 bases). V was trimmed by 0 bases and J by 9 bases, leaving 15 bases between them. CDR3 size: 15 residues. Germline CDR1 and CDR2: LGHNT and FRNRAP. Here the CDR3 DNA reads TGTGCTAGTGGTTTGGTCGGGAGCGGTGTCGGTGAGCAGTTCTTC. It yields the protein CASGLVGSGVGEQFF.

The V gene is TRBV29-1, the J gene TRBJ2-7; 9 bases fit TRBD2. V was pared by 4 bases and J by 1 base, with 5 bases of the junction left unmatched. Per the germline V gene, CDR1 is SQVTM and CDR2 is ANQGSEA. CDR3 length equals 14 residues. CDR3 sequence reads: CSVGGGRGSYEQYF. The CDR3 region has the DNA TGCAGCGTTGGGGGCGGGAGGGGGTCCTACGAGCAGTACTTC.

The chain employs TRBV10-2 and TRBJ1-2, with 9 bases matching TRBD1. Germline CDR1 WSHSY, CDR2 SAAADI. This CDR3 has 15 amino acids. The V segment lost 4 bases and the J segment 6 bases; nucleotides outside the gene matches: 9. The CDR3 nucleotides are TGCGCCAGCAGTGCCGGGACAGGGAGTGGCGATGGCTACACCTTC. Its translation: CASSAGTGSGDGYTF.

The gene calls are TRBV7-9 and TRBJ2-5; the match to TRBD1 covers 8 bases. The V gene end was trimmed by 4 bases and the J gene end by 5 bases; junction bases not matched to a gene: 9. Looked up from germline, CDR1 is SEHNR and CDR2 is FQNEAQ (reference sequence). The CDR3 length is 15 residues. The CDR3 spells CASSSKWTGTETQYF. For the CDR3, the DNA is TGTGCCAGCAGCTCGAAGTGGACAGGGACGGAGACCCAGTACTTC. Full variable domain (remainder filled in from reference TRBV7-9 and TRBJ2-5): DTGVSQNPRHKITKRGQNVTFRCDPISEHNRLYWYRQTLGQGPEFLTYFQNEAQLEKSRLLSDRFSAERPKGSFSTLEIQRTEQGDSAMYLCASSSKWTGTETQYFGPGTRLLVL.

The chain has TRBV10-3 and TRBJ2-7; D gene ambiguous. The CDR3 sequence is 11 residues long. Trimming removed 6 bases from V and 6 bases from J, with 9 bases in between. Germline V CDR1 and CDR2: ENHRY, SYGVKD. CDR3 in DNA: TGTGCCATCAGATCGAACGGCGAGCAGTACTTC. Translation gives CAIRSNGEQYF.

V and J are TRBV2 and TRBJ2-7, with 11 nucleotides matching TRBD1. V was pared by 10 bases and J by 2 bases, with 7 bases of the junction left unmatched. Per the germline V gene, CDR1 is SNHLY and CDR2 is FYNNEI. The CDR3 extends over 14 amino acids. The CDR3 is CANRMDRGPYEQYF. In nucleotides, the CDR3 is TGTGCCAATAGGATGGACAGGGGGCCCTACGAGCAGTACTTC.

The chain recombines TRBV11-3 with TRBJ1-1, with TRBD1 identical over 7 bases. Per the germline V gene, CDR1 is SGHNT and CDR2 is YENEEA. Losses at the gene ends were 5 bases for V and 2 bases for J; bases not matched to a gene: 5. CDR3 length: 14 amino acids. The CDR3 DNA reads TGTGCCAGCAGCGTCGGGACAGCCAACACTGAAGCTTTCTTT. It codes for CASSVGTANTEAFF.

The chain has TRBV30 and TRBJ2-2; D is possibly TRBD1 (5 bases). The germline gives CDR1 GTSNPN, CDR2 SVGIG (reference sequence). V lost 2 bases, J lost 2 bases, and 9 bases lay in between. The CDR3 consists of 14 residues. The CDR3 here is CAWSRQINTGELFF. CDR3 coding DNA: TGTGCCTGGAGTCGACAGATAAACACCGGGGAGCTGTTTTTT.

This chain joins TRBV6-4 and TRBJ2-1, with TRBD2 matching over 12 bases. CDR1 and CDR2 from the germline V gene are MRHNA and SNTAGT. CDR3 length: 15 amino acids. The V gene end was trimmed by 2 bases and the J gene end by 8 bases; junction bases not matched to a gene: 4. CDR3 in amino acids: CASSDETSGGDEQFF. CDR3 nucleotides: TGTGCCAGCAGTGACGAGACTAGCGGGGGTGATGAGCAGTTCTTC.

The V gene is TRBV5-1, the J gene TRBJ2-3, with a tentative D call TRBD2 (5 bases). The CDR3 totals 15 residues. V lost 0 bases and J 1 base, leaving 9 bases between the germline ends. Germline loops: CDR1 SGHRS, CDR2 YFSETQ. The CDR3 protein is CASSLAEGGTDTQYF. DNA for the CDR3: TGCGCCAGCAGCTTGGCCGAGGGCGGCACAGATACGCAGTATTTT.

This clone was seen a handful of times. The chain uses TRBV25-1 and TRBJ2-7; a weak D match, TRBD2 (6 bases). Germline CDR1 and CDR2: MGHDK and SYGVNS. V was clipped by 2 bases and J by 1 base, with 9 bases between them. This CDR3 has 14 residues. CDR3 nucleotides: TGTGCCAGCAGTGAACCTGGGACTTCCTACGAGCAGTACTTC. Translating gives CASSEPGTSYEQYF.

V and J are TRBV7-9 and TRBJ2-2; 9 bases align to TRBD2. V was pared by 5 bases and J by 8 bases, with 9 bases of the junction left unmatched. The CDR3 length is 15 residues. From germline, CDR1 is SEHNR and CDR2 FQNEAQ (reference sequence). CDR3 nucleotides: TGTGCCAGCAGCCCGCTGGGACTAGCTATGGGGGAGCTGTTTTTT. Its protein is CASSPLGLAMGELFF.

The chain links TRBV27 to TRBJ1-2; 10 nucleotides line up with TRBD1. With 5 bases clipped from V and 3 bases from J, the junction kept 12 bases outside the gene matches. In germline, CDR1 is MNHEY, CDR2 SMNVEV (reference sequence). The CDR3 has 17 amino acids. This chain's CDR3 is CASSPETGGAGDYGYTF. The CDR3 nucleotides are TGTGCCAGCAGTCCAGAGACAGGGGGCGCAGGGGACTATGGCTACACCTTC.

V gene TRBV4-1 combines with J gene TRBJ2-5, with 11 nucleotides matching TRBD1. Germline values: CDR1 MGHRA, CDR2 YSYEKL. The CDR3 contains 17 residues. The J segment lost 4 bases and the V segment lost 1 base, leaving 8 bases of the junction unmatched. The CDR3 nucleotides are TGCGCCAGCAGCCAAGTCAGGACAGGGGGCTGGGGAGAGACCCAGTACTTC. This translates into CASSQVRTGGWGETQYF.

This clone occurred once. The chain carries TRBV9 and TRBJ2-5, with 10 bases that match TRBD1. Germline V CDR1 and CDR2: SGDLS, YYNGEE. This CDR3 spans 16 amino acids. Trimming at V came to 0 bases and at J to 1 base, leaving 3 bases not matched to a gene. CDR3: CASSVGGQGFQETQYF. As DNA, the CDR3 is TGTGCCAGCAGCGTAGGGGGACAGGGGTTCCAAGAGACCCAGTACTTC.

V is TRBV5-1 and J is TRBJ1-4; D not resolved. Germline CDR1 and CDR2: SGHRS and YFSETQ. V lost 2 bases to trimming and J lost 8 bases, with 10 bases between them. The CDR3 is 13 residues long. For the CDR3, the DNA is TGCGCCAGCAGCTTTAGCCCGACCGAAAAACTGTTTTTT. Protein sequence: CASSFSPTEKLFF.